This TCR beta chain was profiled in a study of T-cell memory formation after mild COVID-19. Study information: TCR clusters mostly belonged to single donors.

Using its own MiXCR run on the 5' RACE reads, TCRdb lists one record per CDR3 protein. The table has approximately 150,000 distinct CDR3 sequences, 10% to 15% seen once; the top ten hold about 3.3%. V was clipped by 3 bases and J by 2 bases; unmatched bases: 4. The CDR3 runs to 15 residues. Germline lookup yields CDR1 LGHNA and CDR2 YNFKEQ. The genes are TRBV4-2 and TRBJ2-3, with 8 bases identical to TRBD2. Sequences were obtained from PBMCs or a T cell subset sorted from them (not recorded which). The receptor comes from a man aged 18 to 29 who had mild COVID-19 (a few samples of this study predate the infection). Cell type and time point are not known. CDR3 sequence (DNA): TGTGCCAGCAGCCACACGGGGGGGATCACAGATACGCAGTATTTT. It specifies CASSHTGGITDTQYF.